This T cell receptor beta chain was captured by sequencing in a study of neurological immune-mediated disorders. Study-level points and caveats: Across subjects, expanded clones had no CDR3 amino acid sequences in common, pointing to private repertoires in all groups.

The germline gives CDR1 WSHSY, CDR2 SAAADI. J was trimmed by 2 bases and V by 3 bases; bases with no gene match: 9. This CDR3 has 16 residues. This clonotype was observed many times. The antigen is undetermined. The team produced cDNA through 5'RACE using 10-nucleotide random UMIs. Over 190 million TCR-beta sequences from 15-18 subjects came out of each sequencing run. TCRdb re-analysed the 5' RACE reads in MiXCR, keeping a single row per CDR3 protein. Among more than 70,000 distinct CDR3 sequences, 17% were seen once, and the ten largest hold roughly 15%. Volunteers at a blood bank in Maryland, USA, were the healthy controls.

The material sequenced was PBMCs. This receptor was identified in a woman aged 35 to 49 in good health. V usage is TRBV10-2 and J usage is TRBJ2-5; 7 bases match TRBD1. The CDR3 reads CASSEPFGTEQETQYF. CDR3 bases: TGCGCCAGCAGTGAACCCTTCGGGACAGAGCAAGAGACCCAGTACTTC.